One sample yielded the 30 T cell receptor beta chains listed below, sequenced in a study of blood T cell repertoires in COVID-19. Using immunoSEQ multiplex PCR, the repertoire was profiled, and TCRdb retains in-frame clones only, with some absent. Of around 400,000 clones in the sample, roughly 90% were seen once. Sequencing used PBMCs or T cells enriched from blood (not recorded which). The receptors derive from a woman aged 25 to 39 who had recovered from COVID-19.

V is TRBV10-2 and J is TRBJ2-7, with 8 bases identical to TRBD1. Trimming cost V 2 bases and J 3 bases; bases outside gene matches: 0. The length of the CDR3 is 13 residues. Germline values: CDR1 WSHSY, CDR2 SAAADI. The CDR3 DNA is TGCGCCAGCAGTGAGACAGGGGGCTACGAGCAGTACTTC. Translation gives CASSETGGYEQYF.

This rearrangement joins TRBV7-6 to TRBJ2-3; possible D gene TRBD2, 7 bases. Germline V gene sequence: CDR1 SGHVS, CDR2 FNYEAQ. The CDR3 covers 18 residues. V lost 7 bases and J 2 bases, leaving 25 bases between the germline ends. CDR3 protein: CASTDLRWPGGHTDTQYF. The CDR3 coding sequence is TGTGCCAGCACCGATCTCAGGTGGCCGGGGGGCCACACAGATACGCAGTATTTT. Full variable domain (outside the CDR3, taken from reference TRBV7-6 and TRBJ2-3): GAGVSQSPRYKVTKRGQDVALRCDPISGHVSLYWYRQALGQGPEFLTYFNYEAQQDKSGLPNDRFSAERPEGSISTLTIQRTEQRDSAMYRCASTDLRWPGGHTDTQYFGPGTRLTVL.

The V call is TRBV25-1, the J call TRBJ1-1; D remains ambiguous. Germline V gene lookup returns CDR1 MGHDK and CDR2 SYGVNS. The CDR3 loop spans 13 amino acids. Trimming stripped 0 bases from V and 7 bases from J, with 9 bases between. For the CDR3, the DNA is TGTGCCAGCAGTGAATATTTCCGGGGTGAAGCTTTCTTT. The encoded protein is CASSEYFRGEAFF.

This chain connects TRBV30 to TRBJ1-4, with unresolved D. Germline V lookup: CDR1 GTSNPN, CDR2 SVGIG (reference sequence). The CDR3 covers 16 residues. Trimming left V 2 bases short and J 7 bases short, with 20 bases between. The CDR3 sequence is CAWSSFGAPSGEKLFF. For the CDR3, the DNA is TGTGCCTGGAGTTCATTTGGAGCCCCAAGCGGTGAAAAACTGTTTTTT.

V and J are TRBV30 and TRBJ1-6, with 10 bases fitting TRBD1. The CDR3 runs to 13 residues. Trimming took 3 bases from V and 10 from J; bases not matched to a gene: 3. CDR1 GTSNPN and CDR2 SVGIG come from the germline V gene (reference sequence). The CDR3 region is CAWRPGQGSPLHF. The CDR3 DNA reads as TGTGCCTGGAGACCGGGACAGGGGTCACCCCTCCACTTT.

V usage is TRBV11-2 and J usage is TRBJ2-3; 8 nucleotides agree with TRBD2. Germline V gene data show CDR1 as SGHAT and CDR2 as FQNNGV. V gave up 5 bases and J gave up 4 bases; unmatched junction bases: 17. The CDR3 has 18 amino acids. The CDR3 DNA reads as TGTGCCAGCAGCCCCGCCAGACACCGGGGGGGCGGGGCAGATACGCAGTATTTT. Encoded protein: CASSPARHRGGGADTQYF.

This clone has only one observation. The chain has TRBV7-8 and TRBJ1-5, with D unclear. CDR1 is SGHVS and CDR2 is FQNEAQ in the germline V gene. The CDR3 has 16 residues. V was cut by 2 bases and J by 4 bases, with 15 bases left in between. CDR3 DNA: TGTGCCAGCAGCTTACGGAGGGCCTCGGGGAATCAGCCCCAGCATTTT. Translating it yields CASSLRRASGNQPQHF. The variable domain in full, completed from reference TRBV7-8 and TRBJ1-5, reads GAGVSQSPRYKVAKRGQDVALRCDPISGHVSLFWYQQALGQGPEFLTYFQNEAQLDKSGLPSDRFFAERPEGSVSTLKIQRTQQEDSAVYLCASSLRRASGNQPQHFGDGTRLSIL.

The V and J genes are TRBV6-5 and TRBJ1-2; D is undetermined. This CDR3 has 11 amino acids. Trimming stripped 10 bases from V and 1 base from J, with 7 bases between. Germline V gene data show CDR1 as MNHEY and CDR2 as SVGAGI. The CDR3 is CATISNYGYTF. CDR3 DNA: TGTGCCACCATCAGTAACTATGGCTACACCTTC.

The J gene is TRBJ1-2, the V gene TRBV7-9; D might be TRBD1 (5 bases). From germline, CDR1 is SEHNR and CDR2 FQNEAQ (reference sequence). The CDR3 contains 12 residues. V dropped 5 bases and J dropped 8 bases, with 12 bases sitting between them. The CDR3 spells CASSPPQGGYTF. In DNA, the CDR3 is TGTGCCAGCAGCCCTCCCCAGGGAGGCTACACCTTC.

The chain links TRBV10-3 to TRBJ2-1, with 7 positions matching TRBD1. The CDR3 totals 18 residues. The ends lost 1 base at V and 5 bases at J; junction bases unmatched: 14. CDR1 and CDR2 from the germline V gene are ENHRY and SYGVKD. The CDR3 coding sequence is TGTGCCATCAGTGAGTGGCCGTCCATTATGCAGGGGGACAATGAGCAGTTCTTC. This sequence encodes CAISEWPSIMQGDNEQFF.

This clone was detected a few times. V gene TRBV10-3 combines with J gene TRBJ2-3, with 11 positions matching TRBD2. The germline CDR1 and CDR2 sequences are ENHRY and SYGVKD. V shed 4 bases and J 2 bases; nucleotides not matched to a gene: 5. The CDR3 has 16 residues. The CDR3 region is CAISALAGGSTDTQYF. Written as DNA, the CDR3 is TGTGCCATCAGTGCCCTAGCGGGAGGATCCACAGATACGCAGTATTTT.

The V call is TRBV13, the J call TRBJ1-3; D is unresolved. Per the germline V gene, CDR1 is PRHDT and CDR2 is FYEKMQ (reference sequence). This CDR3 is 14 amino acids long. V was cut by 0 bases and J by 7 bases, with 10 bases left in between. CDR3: CASSLGLRGNTIYF. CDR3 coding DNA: TGTGCCAGCAGCTTAGGCCTCCGAGGGAACACCATATATTTT.

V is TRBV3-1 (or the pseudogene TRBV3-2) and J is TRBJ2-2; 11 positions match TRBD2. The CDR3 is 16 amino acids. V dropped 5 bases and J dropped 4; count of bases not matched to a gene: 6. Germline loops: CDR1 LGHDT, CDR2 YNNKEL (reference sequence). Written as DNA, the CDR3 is TGTGCCAGCAGCGCCCTAGCGGGGGGTGTCACCGGGGAGCTGTTTTTT. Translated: CASSALAGGVTGELFF.

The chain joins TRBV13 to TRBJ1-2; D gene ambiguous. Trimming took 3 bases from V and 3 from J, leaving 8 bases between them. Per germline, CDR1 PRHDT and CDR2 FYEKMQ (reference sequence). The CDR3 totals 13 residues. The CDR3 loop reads CASSFGTDYGYTF. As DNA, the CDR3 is TGTGCCAGCAGCTTTGGAACAGACTATGGCTACACCTTC.

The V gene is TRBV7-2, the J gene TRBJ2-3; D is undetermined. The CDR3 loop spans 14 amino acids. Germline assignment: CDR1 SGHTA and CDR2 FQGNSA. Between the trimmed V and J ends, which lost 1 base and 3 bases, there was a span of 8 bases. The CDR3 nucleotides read TGTGCCAGCAGCTTAGACGTAGTTACAGATACGCAGTATTTT. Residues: CASSLDVVTDTQYF.

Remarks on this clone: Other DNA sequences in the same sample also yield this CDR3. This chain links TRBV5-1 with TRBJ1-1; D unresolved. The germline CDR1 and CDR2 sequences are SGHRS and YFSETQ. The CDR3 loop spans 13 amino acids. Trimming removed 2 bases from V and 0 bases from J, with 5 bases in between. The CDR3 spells CASSFSLNTEAFF. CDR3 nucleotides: TGCGCCAGCAGCTTTAGTCTGAACACTGAAGCTTTCTTT.

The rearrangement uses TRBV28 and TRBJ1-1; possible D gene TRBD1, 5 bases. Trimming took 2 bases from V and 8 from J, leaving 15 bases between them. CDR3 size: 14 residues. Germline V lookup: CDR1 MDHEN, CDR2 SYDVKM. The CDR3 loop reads CASSLVGTPREAFF. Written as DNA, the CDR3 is TGTGCCAGCAGTTTAGTGGGGACTCCGCGGGAAGCTTTCTTT.

The DNA for the CDR3 is TGTGCCAGCAGTTTAAGGGGCCCCGGGACACCGTACGAGCAGTACTTC. Translated, it gives CASSLRGPGTPYEQYF. The rearrangement joins TRBV27 to TRBJ2-7, with D possibly TRBD1 on 6 matching bases. The CDR3 length is 16 residues. Per germline, CDR1 MNHEY and CDR2 SMNVEV (reference sequence). Trimming cost V 2 bases and J 4 bases, with 18 bases left between them.

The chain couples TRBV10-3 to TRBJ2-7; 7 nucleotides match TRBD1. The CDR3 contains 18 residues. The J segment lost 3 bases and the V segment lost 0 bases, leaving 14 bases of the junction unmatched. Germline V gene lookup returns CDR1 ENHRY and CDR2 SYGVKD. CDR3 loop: CAISESGFNAGGIYEQYF. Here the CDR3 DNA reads TGTGCCATCAGTGAGTCCGGATTTAACGCAGGGGGAATCTACGAGCAGTACTTC.

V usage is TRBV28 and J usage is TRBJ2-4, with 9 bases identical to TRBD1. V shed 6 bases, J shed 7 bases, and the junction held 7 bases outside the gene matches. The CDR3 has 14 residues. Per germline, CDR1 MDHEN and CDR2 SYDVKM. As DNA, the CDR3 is TGTGCCAGCAGCTCCGACAGGGGGGGGAACATTCAGTACTTC. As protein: CASSSDRGGNIQYF.

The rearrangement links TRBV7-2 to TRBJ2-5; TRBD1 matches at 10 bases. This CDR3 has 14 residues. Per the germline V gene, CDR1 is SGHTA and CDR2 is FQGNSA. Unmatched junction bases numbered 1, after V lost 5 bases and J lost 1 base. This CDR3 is CASSRTGGQETQYF. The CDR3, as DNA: TGTGCCAGCAGCCGGACAGGGGGCCAAGAGACCCAGTACTTC.

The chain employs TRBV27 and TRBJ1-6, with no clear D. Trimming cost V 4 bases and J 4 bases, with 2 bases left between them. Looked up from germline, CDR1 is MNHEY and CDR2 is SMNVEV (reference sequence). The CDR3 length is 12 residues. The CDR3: CASSSYNSPLHF. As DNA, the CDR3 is TGTGCCAGCAGTTCGTATAATTCACCCCTCCACTTT.

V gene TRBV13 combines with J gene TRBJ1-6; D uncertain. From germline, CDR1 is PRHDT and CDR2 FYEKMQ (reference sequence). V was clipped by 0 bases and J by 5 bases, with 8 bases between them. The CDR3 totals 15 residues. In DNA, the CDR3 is TGTGCCAGCAGCTTAGGGGTTCTAAATAATTCACCCCTCCACTTT. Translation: CASSLGVLNNSPLHF.

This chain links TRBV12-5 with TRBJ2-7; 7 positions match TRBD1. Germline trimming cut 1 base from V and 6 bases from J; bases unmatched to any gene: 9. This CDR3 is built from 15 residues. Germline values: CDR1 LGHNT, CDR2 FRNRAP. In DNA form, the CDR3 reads TGTGCTAGTGGTTTGGGGACAGGACGGCCAGTCGAGCAGTACTTC. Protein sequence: CASGLGTGRPVEQYF. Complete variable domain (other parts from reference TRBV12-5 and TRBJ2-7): DARVTQTPRHKVTEMGQEVTMRCQPILGHNTVFWYRQTMMQGLELLAYFRNRAPLDDSGMPKDRFSAEMPDATLATLKIQPSEPRDSAVYFCASGLGTGRPVEQYFGPGTRLTVT.

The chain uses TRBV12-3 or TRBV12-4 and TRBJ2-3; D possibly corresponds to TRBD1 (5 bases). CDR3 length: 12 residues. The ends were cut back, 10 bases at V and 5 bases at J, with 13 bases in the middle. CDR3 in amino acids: CATSGRGDTQYF. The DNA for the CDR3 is TGTGCCACCTCAGGGCGCGGAGATACGCAGTATTTT.

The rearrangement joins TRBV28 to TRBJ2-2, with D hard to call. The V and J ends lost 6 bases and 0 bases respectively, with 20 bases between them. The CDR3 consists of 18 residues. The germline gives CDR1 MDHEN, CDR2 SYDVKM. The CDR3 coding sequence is TGTGCCAGCAGCTTCTGGGCTATCTTAACCGCGAACACCGGGGAGCTGTTTTTT. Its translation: CASSFWAILTANTGELFF.

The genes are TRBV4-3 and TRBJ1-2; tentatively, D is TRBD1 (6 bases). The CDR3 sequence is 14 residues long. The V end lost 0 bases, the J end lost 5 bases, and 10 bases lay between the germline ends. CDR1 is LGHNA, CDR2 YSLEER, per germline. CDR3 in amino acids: CASSQEIGGYGYTF. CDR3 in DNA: TGCGCCAGCAGCCAAGAGATAGGGGGTTATGGCTACACCTTC.

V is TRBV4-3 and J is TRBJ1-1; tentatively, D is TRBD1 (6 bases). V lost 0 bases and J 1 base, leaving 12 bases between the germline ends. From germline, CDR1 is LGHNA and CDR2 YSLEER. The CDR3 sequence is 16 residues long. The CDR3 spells CASSQDLGARNTEAFF. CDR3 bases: TGCGCCAGCAGCCAAGATCTGGGGGCACGGAACACTGAAGCTTTCTTT.

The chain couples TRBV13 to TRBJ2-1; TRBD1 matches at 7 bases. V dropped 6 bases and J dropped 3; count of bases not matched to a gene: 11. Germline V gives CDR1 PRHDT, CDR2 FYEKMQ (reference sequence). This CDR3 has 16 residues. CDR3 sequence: CASRPPGQQNYNEQFF. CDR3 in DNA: TGTGCCAGCAGGCCACCGGGACAGCAAAACTACAATGAGCAGTTCTTC.

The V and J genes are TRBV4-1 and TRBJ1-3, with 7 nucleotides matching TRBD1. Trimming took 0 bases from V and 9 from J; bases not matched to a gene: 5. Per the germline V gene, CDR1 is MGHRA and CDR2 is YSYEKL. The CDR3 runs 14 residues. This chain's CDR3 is CASSQDPRGSTIYF. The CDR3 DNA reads TGCGCCAGCAGCCAAGACCCCAGGGGGAGCACCATATATTTT.